Sequencing of this TCR beta chain was carried out in a study of regulatory T cells in long-lasting Graves disease. To make TCR beta libraries, researchers used iRepertoire HTBI primers and Arm-PCR of CDR3 regions. TCRdb independently ran MiXCR on the multiplex PCR reads; one entry per CDR3 protein. Among roughly 500,000 distinct CDR3 sequences, around 13% were seen once, and the ten largest hold around 10%. CDR3 length: 15 residues. J lost 5 bases, V lost 6 bases, and 7 bases had no gene match. CDR1 is MNHNS and CDR2 is SASEGT in the germline V gene. The time point is: newly diagnosed GD, antithyroid drugs for less than 3 months. Preparation of the TCR library used RNA extracted from PBMCs. These data were likewise used in another study, on T cells in Graves' hyperthyroidism and ophthalmopathy.

The V and J genes are TRBV6-1 and TRBJ2-1; 10 bases match TRBD2. The sequenced sample was peripheral blood mononuclear cells (PBMCs), obtained at new diagnosis, from a patient treated with antithyroid drugs. This clonotype originated in a woman aged 25 to 39 with Graves disease. CDR3 residues: CASSKLAGFNNEQFF. DNA of the CDR3: TGTGCCAGCAGCAAACTAGCGGGATTCAACAATGAGCAGTTCTTC.